The 23 T cell receptor beta chains below all came from one sample that was sequenced in a study of control samples from healthy donors and cancer patients. Sequencing used immunoSEQ multiplex PCR; TCRdb keeps in-frame clones, though not all of them. The table has approximately 69,000 clones, approximately 89% seen once. The source material was PBMCs. The receptors come from a man aged 60-69 years with colorectal cancer.

This clone turned up a few times. The V and J genes are TRBV6-5 and TRBJ2-3; weak D call: TRBD1 (6 bases). Germline CDR1 and CDR2: MNHEY and SVGAGI. The V gene lost 6 bases and the J gene lost 0 bases, with 13 bases spanning the gap. CDR3 length: 15 residues. Here the CDR3 DNA reads TGTGCCAGCAGCCTGAGAGGGGGTAGCACAGATACGCAGTATTTT. Its translation is CASSLRGGSTDTQYF.

The chain is built from TRBV29-1 and TRBJ2-7; D unclear. Germline lookup yields CDR1 SQVTM and CDR2 ANQGSEA. Trimming took 6 bases from V and 3 from J, leaving 9 bases between them. This CDR3 contains 11 residues. CDR3 region: CSVVEVYEQYF. CDR3 nucleotide sequence: TGCAGCGTCGTCGAAGTCTACGAGCAGTACTTC.

V gene TRBV6-4 combines with J gene TRBJ2-3; 8 bases map to TRBD2. Germline CDR1 and CDR2: MRHNA and SNTAGT. V lost 2 bases and J lost 0; bases outside the gene matches: 4. CDR3 length: 16 residues. The CDR3, as DNA: TGTGCCAGCAGTGACGTTGCGGGGGGTAGCACAGATACGCAGTATTTT. Its protein is CASSDVAGGSTDTQYF.

This clone showed up just once. The chain links TRBV19 to TRBJ2-3; 7 bases map to TRBD2. J gave up 2 bases and V 1 base, and 6 bases lay outside the gene matches. Germline V CDR1 and CDR2: LNHDA, SQIVND (reference sequence). The CDR3 is 16 amino acids. The CDR3 nucleotides are TGTGCCAGTAGTATAGTGGGAGGGGTCGACACAGATACGCAGTATTTT. This codes for CASSIVGGVDTDTQYF.

This chain connects TRBV28 to TRBJ2-5; D gene unclear. V was shortened by 3 bases and J by 4 bases, with 12 bases between the two germline ends. Germline V gives CDR1 MDHEN, CDR2 SYDVKM. The CDR3 contains 14 residues. The CDR3 spells CASSLGQPLETQYF. The CDR3 nucleotides read TGTGCCAGCAGTTTGGGCCAGCCACTAGAGACCCAGTACTTC.

The rearrangement uses TRBV7-9 and TRBJ2-7; D call uncertain. This CDR3 comprises 14 residues. Deletions cut 1 base from V and 1 base from J, with 8 bases between. CDR1 SEHNR and CDR2 FQNEAQ come from the germline V gene (reference sequence). The CDR3 DNA follows: TGTGCCAGCAGCTTAGTCGGCAGTTCCTACGAGCAGTACTTC. As protein: CASSLVGSSYEQYF.

The chain recombines TRBV6-5 with TRBJ2-1; D is possibly TRBD2 (6 bases). V lost 6 bases, J lost 1 base, and 10 bases lay in between. Germline V gene sequence: CDR1 MNHEY, CDR2 SVGAGI. This CDR3 spans 14 amino acids. The CDR3 region has the DNA TGTGCCAGCAGGGACTACCTATCCTACAATGAGCAGTTCTTC. Its protein product is CASRDYLSYNEQFF.

This clone has a single count. The rearrangement uses TRBV5-6 and TRBJ2-4; 8 bases line up with TRBD1. The germline V gene encodes CDR1 SGHDT and CDR2 YYEEEE. After removal of 4 bases from V and 1 base from J, the junction contained 7 bases not matched to a gene. This CDR3 region has 16 residues. CDR3 coding DNA: TGTGCCAGCAGCCTGACAGGGGATTTCGCCAAAAACATTCAGTACTTC. As protein: CASSLTGDFAKNIQYF.

V gene TRBV11-3 combines with J gene TRBJ1-3; no reliable D call. From germline, CDR1 is SGHNT and CDR2 YENEEA. The CDR3 length is 16 residues. V lost 2 bases to trimming and J lost 0 bases, with 11 bases between them. The CDR3 region has the DNA TGTGCCAGCAGCTTACAATCACGTATCTCTGGAAACACCATATATTTT. Protein sequence: CASSLQSRISGNTIYF.

The rearrangement joins TRBV6-6 to TRBJ1-1; D unresolved. The germline CDR1 and CDR2 sequences are MNHNY and SVGAGI (reference sequence). V was clipped by 6 bases and J by 8 bases, with 13 bases between them. The CDR3 length is 12 residues. This chain's CDR3 is CASSSLGKEAFF. Written as DNA, the CDR3 is TGTGCCAGCAGCTCCTTGGGGAAGGAAGCTTTCTTT.

The chain is built from TRBV5-6 and TRBJ2-1, with TRBD2 identical over 10 bases. V was pared by 7 bases and J by 4 bases, with 14 bases of the junction left unmatched. The CDR3 sequence is 17 residues long. The germline CDR1 and CDR2 sequences are SGHDT and YYEEEE. CDR3 loop: CASSRLAGGLNYNEQFF. CDR3 bases: TGTGCCAGCTCCCGACTAGCGGGCGGCTTAAATTACAATGAGCAGTTCTTC.

V gene TRBV13 combines with J gene TRBJ1-1; 7 nucleotides agree with TRBD1. The CDR3 length is 17 residues. In germline, CDR1 is PRHDT, CDR2 FYEKMQ (reference sequence). V dropped 1 base and J dropped 4; count of bases not matched to a gene: 12. CDR3 region: CASSLVVTRAGGTEAFF. The CDR3 nucleotides read TGTGCCAGCAGCTTAGTAGTCACTCGTGCAGGGGGCACTGAAGCTTTCTTT.

J is TRBJ2-1 and V is TRBV19, with TRBD2 identical over 7 bases. V was pared by 7 bases and J by 4 bases, with 7 bases of the junction left unmatched. Germline loops: CDR1 LNHDA, CDR2 SQIVND (reference sequence). This CDR3 region has 14 residues. The CDR3, as DNA: TGTGCCAGTAAAGAAGAGCGGGGTTACAATGAGCAGTTCTTC. This encodes CASKEERGYNEQFF.

CDR3 coding DNA: TGTGCCAGCAGTTCGCAAGACTTAGAGCCCTACGAGCAGTACTTC. Amino acids: CASSSQDLEPYEQYF. The genes are TRBV28 and TRBJ2-7; D ambiguous. The V end lost 4 bases, the J end lost 2 bases, and 15 bases lay between the germline ends. The CDR3 extends over 15 amino acids. Germline values: CDR1 MDHEN, CDR2 SYDVKM.

This sequence joins TRBV30 and TRBJ2-7; maybe TRBD2 (7 bases). This CDR3 has 12 amino acids. V lost 4 bases and J 8 bases, leaving 15 bases between the germline ends. In germline, CDR1 is GTSNPN, CDR2 SVGIG (reference sequence). CDR3 amino acids: CAWNPGEGQQYF. The CDR3 DNA sequence: TGTGCCTGGAATCCAGGGGAGGGTCAGCAGTACTTC.

This chain connects TRBV7-3 to TRBJ2-5, with TRBD2 identical over 12 bases. The CDR3 is 17 amino acids. CDR1 SGHTA and CDR2 FQGTGA come from the germline V gene. Trimming removed 1 base from V and 2 bases from J; junction bases left unmatched: 5. CDR3 protein: CASSLSTSGGKQETQYF. The CDR3, as DNA: TGTGCCAGCAGCTTAAGCACTAGCGGGGGGAAACAAGAGACCCAGTACTTC.

This chain joins TRBV5-1 and TRBJ2-5, with D maybe TRBD2 (6 bases). Trimming took off 0 bases at V and 7 bases at J, with 16 bases between the two ends. The germline gives CDR1 SGHRS, CDR2 YFSETQ. CDR3 length equals 15 residues. CDR3 nucleotide sequence: TGCGCCAGCAGCTTGGAGGTGGGCCCCGGGAGGACCCAGTACTTC. As protein: CASSLEVGPGRTQYF.

The gene calls are TRBV9 and TRBJ2-7; D is perhaps TRBD1 (6 bases). V dropped 0 bases and J dropped 6 bases, with 16 bases sitting between them. This CDR3 has 15 residues. In germline, CDR1 is SGDLS, CDR2 YYNGEE. The CDR3 DNA follows: TGTGCCAGCAGCGTAGAGGGGGAAGTTCTGGGCGAGCAGTACTTC. Translation: CASSVEGEVLGEQYF.

The V gene is TRBV12-3 or TRBV12-4, the J gene TRBJ2-1; D gene unclear. The germline V and J ends were trimmed by 5 bases and 12 bases, with 17 bases remaining between them. The CDR3 extends over 13 amino acids. The CDR3 sequence: CASSKDLVFAQFF. DNA of the CDR3: TGTGCCAGCAGTAAAGACCTAGTTTTCGCGCAGTTCTTC.

The chain is built from TRBV27 and TRBJ2-3, with TRBD2 identical over 12 bases. The CDR3 covers 15 residues. V dropped 5 bases and J dropped 6; count of bases not matched to a gene: 6. Per germline, CDR1 MNHEY and CDR2 SMNVEV (reference sequence). CDR3 protein: CASSRTSGGSDTQYF. In nucleotides, the CDR3 is TGTGCCAGCAGTAGAACTAGCGGGGGGTCGGATACGCAGTATTTT.

This chain joins TRBV5-6 and TRBJ2-2; TRBD1 is a possible D gene (5 bases). This CDR3 spans 13 amino acids. The germline gives CDR1 SGHDT, CDR2 YYEEEE. Trimming pared 7 bases from V and 4 bases from J, leaving 11 bases between. In DNA, the CDR3 is TGTGCCAGCTGTCCAGGGTTCACCGGGGAGCTGTTTTTT. Translated: CASCPGFTGELFF. Full variable domain (rest looked up from reference TRBV5-6 and TRBJ2-2): DAGVTQSPTHLIKTRGQQVTLRCSPKSGHDTVSWYQQALGQGPQFIFQYYEEEERQRGNFPDRFSGHQFPNYSSELNVNALLLGDSALYLCASCPGFTGELFFGEGSRLTVL.

This clone was counted a single time. The chain has TRBV6-6 and TRBJ1-2, with D tentatively TRBD1 (5 bases). This CDR3 comprises 17 residues. Germline V gene lookup returns CDR1 MNHNY and CDR2 SVGAGI (reference sequence). V dropped 5 bases and J dropped 1 base, with 20 bases sitting between them. The CDR3 protein is CASSRGGRVANNYGYTF. The CDR3 DNA reads as TGTGCCAGCAGTCGGGGGGGTAGGGTAGCGAATAACTATGGCTACACCTTC.

This clone was detected a few times. The CDR3, as DNA: TGTGCCAGCAGCCGACAGGAAAGTAATTCACCCCTCCACTTT. It translates to CASSRQESNSPLHF. The J gene is TRBJ1-6, the V gene TRBV11-3; a possible D gene is TRBD1 (6 bases). Trimming stripped 5 bases from V and 6 bases from J, with 11 bases between. This CDR3 has 14 amino acids. The V gene's germline CDR1 is SGHNT and CDR2 YENEEA. The variable domain in full, completed from reference TRBV11-3 and TRBJ1-6, reads EAGVVQSPRYKIIEKKQPVAFWCNPISGHNTLYWYLQNLGQGPELLIRYENEEAVDDSQLPKDRFSAERLKGVDSTLKIQPAELGDSAVYLCASSRQESNSPLHFGNGTRLTVT.